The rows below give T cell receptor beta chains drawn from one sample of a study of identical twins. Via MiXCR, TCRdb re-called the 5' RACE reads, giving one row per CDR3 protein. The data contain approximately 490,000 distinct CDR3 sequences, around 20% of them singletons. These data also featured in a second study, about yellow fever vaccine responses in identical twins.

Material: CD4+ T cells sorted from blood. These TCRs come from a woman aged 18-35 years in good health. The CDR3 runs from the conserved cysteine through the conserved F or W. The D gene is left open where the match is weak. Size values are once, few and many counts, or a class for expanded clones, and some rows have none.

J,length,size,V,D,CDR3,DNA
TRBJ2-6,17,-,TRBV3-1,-,CASSQINSFSGANVLTF,TGTGCCAGCAGCCAAATTAACAGTTTCTCTGGGGCCAACGTCCTGACTTTC
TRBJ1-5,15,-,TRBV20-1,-,CSAIPDQGMGQPQHF,TGCAGTGCTATCCCTGATCAGGGGATGGGTCAGCCCCAGCATTTT
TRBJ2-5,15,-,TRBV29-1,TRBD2,CSVVGGGLVWETQYF,TGCAGCGTTGTCGGGGGGGGACTAGTATGGGAGACCCAGTACTTC
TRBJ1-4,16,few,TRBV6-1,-,CASGRTGTSTNEKLFF,TGTGCCAGCGGGCGAACAGGGACATCAACTAATGAAAAACTGTTTTTT
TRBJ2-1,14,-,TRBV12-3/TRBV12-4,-,CASSSGSLGNEQFF,TGTGCCAGCAGTTCTGGCAGTTTGGGAAATGAGCAGTTCTTC
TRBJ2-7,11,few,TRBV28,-,CASSWGAEQYF,TGTGCCAGCAGTTGGGGGGCAGAGCAGTACTTC
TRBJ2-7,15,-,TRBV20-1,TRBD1,CSASSGQASEYEQYF,TGCAGTGCTAGTTCCGGACAGGCCTCAGAATACGAGCAGTACTTC
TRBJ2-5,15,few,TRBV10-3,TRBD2,CAISDSGGGQETQYF,TGTGCCATCAGTGATTCGGGGGGGGGACAAGAGACCCAGTACTTC
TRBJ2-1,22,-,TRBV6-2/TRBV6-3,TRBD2,CASSYSGVSFFQAGGSYNEQFF,TGTGCCAGCAGTTACTCGGGTGTTTCCTTTTTTCAGGCGGGGGGGTCGTACAATGAGCAGTTCTTC
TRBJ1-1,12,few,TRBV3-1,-,CASVGDNTEAFF,TGTGCCAGCGTGGGAGACAACACTGAAGCTTTCTTT
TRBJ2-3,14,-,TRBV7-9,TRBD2,CASSLDGRADTQYF,TGTGCCAGCAGCTTAGACGGGAGGGCAGATACGCAGTATTTT
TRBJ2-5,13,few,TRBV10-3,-,CAIRGSDGETQYF,TGTGCCATCAGAGGGTCAGACGGAGAGACCCAGTACTTC
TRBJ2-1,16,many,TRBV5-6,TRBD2,CASRLYRDYLYNEQFF,TGTGCCAGCAGATTATACCGGGACTATCTTTACAATGAGCAGTTCTTC
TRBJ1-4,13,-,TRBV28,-,CASSGGRNEKLFF,TGTGCCAGCAGTGGGGGGCGGAATGAAAAACTGTTTTTT
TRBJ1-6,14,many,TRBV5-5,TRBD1,CASSFGTDTSPLHF,TGTGCCAGCAGCTTTGGGACAGATACTTCACCCCTCCACTTT
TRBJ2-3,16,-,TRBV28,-,CASSQNRGVRSDTQYF,TGTGCCAGCAGCCAAAACCGGGGAGTTCGTTCCGATACGCAGTATTTT
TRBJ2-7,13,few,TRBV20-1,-,CSARWGNSYEQYF,TGCAGTGCTAGGTGGGGGAACAGCTACGAGCAGTACTTC
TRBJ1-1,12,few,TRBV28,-,CASRRGWVEAFF,TGTGCCTCCCGAAGGGGGTGGGTTGAAGCTTTCTTT
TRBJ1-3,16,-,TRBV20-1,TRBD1,CSATRTGAFSGNTIYF,TGCAGTGCTACCCGGACAGGGGCGTTCTCTGGAAACACCATATATTTT
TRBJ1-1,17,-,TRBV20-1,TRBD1,CSARVIRGRAKGTEAFF,TGCAGTGCTAGAGTTATCAGGGGGCGAGCCAAGGGGACTGAAGCTTTCTTT
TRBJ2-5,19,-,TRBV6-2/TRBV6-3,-,CAASQAGAKLALYQETQYF,TGTGCCGCCAGCCAGGCAGGGGCCAAACTCGCACTTTACCAAGAGACCCAGTACTTC
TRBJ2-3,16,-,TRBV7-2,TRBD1,CASSLVGLGGRDTQYF,TGTGCCAGCAGCTTAGTTGGGTTAGGGGGCAGAGATACGCAGTATTTT
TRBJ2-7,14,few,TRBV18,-,CASSPPSSPYEQYF,TGTGCCAGCTCACCACCGTCCAGCCCCTACGAGCAGTACTTC
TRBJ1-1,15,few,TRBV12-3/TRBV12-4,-,CASSPRQISGTEAFF,TGTGCCAGCAGTCCCCGACAGATTTCGGGCACTGAAGCTTTCTTT